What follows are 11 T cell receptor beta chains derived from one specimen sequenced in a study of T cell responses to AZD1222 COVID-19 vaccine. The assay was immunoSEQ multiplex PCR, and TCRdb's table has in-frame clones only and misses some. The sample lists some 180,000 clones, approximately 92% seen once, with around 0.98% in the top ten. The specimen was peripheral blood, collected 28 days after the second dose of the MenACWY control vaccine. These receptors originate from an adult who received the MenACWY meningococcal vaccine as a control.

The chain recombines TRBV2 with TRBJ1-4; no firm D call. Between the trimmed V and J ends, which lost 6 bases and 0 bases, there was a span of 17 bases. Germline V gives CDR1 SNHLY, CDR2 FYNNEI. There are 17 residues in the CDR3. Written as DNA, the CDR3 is TGTGCCAGCAGCGATCGACAAGCCTTTGCAACTAATGAAAAACTGTTTTTT. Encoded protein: CASSDRQAFATNEKLFF.

The CDR3 sequence is CASSLGEGATGYTF. CDR3 bases: TGTGCCAGCAGCTTAGGCGAGGGGGCGACTGGCTACACCTTC. The chain links TRBV7-2 to TRBJ1-2; TRBD1 matches 7 bases. The V gene end was trimmed by 1 base and the J gene end by 7 bases; junction bases not matched to a gene: 6. The CDR3 has 14 residues. Looked up from germline, CDR1 is SGHTA and CDR2 is FQGNSA.

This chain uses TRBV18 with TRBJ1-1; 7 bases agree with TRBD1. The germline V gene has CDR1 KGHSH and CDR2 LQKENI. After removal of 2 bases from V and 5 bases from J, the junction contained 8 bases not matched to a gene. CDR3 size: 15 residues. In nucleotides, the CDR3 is TGTGCCAGCTCACCAGCAAGGGGGCGGGGGACTGAAGCTTTCTTT. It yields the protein CASSPARGRGTEAFF.

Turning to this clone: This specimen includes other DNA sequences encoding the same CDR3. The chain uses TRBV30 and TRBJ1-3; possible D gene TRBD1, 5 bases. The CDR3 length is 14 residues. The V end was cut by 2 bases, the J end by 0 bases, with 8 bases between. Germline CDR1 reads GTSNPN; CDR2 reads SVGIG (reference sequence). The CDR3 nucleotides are TGTGCCTGGAGTACGGGGCTCTCTGGAAACACCATATATTTT. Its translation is CAWSTGLSGNTIYF.

CDR3 loop: CAWSSTGGPEAFF. In DNA form, the CDR3 reads TGTGCCTGGAGTTCTACAGGGGGTCCTGAAGCTTTCTTT. The chain has TRBV30 and TRBJ1-1, with 8 bases fitting TRBD1. The CDR3 has 13 amino acids. Germline-derived CDR1 and CDR2 are GTSNPN and SVGIG (reference sequence). J was trimmed by 6 bases and V by 2 bases; bases with no gene match: 5.

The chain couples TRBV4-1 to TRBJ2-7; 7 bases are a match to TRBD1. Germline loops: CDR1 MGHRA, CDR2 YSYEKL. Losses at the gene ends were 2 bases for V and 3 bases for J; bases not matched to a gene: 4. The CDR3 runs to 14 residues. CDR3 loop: CASSQPGQNYEQYF. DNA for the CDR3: TGCGCCAGCAGCCAACCGGGACAGAACTACGAGCAGTACTTC.

The CDR3 sequence is CASSTRSRDPHNEQFF. As DNA, the CDR3 is TGTGCCAGCAGCACACGGAGCCGGGACCCTCACAATGAGCAGTTCTTC. The chain combines TRBV5-5 with TRBJ2-1, with D perhaps given as TRBD1 or TRBD2 (5 bases each). CDR3 size: 16 residues. V was pared by 4 bases and J by 5 bases, with 19 bases between. Germline CDR1 is SGHKS and CDR2 is YYEKEE (reference sequence).

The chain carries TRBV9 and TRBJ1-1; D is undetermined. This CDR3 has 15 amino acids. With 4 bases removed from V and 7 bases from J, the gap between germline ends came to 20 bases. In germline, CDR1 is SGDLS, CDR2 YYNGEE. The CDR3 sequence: CASSTEPGPLGEAFF. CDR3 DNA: TGTGCCAGCAGCACTGAACCGGGCCCCCTGGGTGAAGCTTTCTTT. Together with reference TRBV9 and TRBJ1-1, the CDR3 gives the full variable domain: DSGVTQTPKHLITATGQRVTLRCSPRSGDLSVYWYQQSLDQGLQFLIQYYNGEERAKGNILERFSAQQFPDLHSELNLSSLELGDSALYFCASSTEPGPLGEAFFGQGTRLTVV.

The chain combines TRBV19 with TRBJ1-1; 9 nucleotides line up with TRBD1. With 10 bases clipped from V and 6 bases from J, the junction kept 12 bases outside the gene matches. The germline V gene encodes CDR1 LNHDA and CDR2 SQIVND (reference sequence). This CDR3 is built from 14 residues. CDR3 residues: CATTGTGLHSEAFF. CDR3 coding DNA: TGTGCCACAACCGGGACAGGGCTGCATTCTGAAGCTTTCTTT.

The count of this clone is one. CDR3 nucleotides: TGTGCCAGCAGCCTTTACAGGGCAGGGCGCACTGAAGCTTTCTTT. Encoded protein: CASSLYRAGRTEAFF. The V gene is TRBV7-3, the J gene TRBJ1-1, with a tentative D call TRBD1 (6 bases). V lost 5 bases, J lost 4 bases, and 17 bases lay in between. CDR1 is SGHTA and CDR2 is FQGTGA in the germline V gene. The CDR3 runs 15 residues.

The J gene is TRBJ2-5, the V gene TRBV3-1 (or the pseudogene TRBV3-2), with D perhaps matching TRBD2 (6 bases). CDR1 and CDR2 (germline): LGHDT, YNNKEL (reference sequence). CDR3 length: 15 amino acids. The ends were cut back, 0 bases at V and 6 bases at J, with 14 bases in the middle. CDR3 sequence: CASSQEGGAVQTQYF. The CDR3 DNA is TGTGCCAGCAGCCAAGAGGGCGGGGCCGTCCAGACCCAGTACTTC.